Shown below are 9 T cell receptor beta chains from a single sample sequenced in a study of cytomegalovirus exposure and HLA in healthy donors. Sequencing was performed with immunoSEQ multiplex PCR; in TCRdb, only in-frame clones are kept and a portion is missing. This repertoire shows over 45,000 clones, under 95% found once; its top ten account for roughly 1%. What was sequenced was PBMCs. Receptors were obtained from a young man in good health and CMV-seronegative.

V is TRBV4-1 and J is TRBJ2-6; 10 nucleotides agree with TRBD2. CDR3 length: 19 residues. After removal of 3 bases from V and 0 bases from J, the junction contained 8 bases not matched to a gene. Germline values: CDR1 MGHRA, CDR2 YSYEKL. For the CDR3, the DNA is TGCGCCAGCAGCCACCCCGGACTAGCGGTGATCTCTGGGGCCAACGTCCTGACTTTC. Translated, it gives CASSHPGLAVISGANVLTF.

The gene calls are TRBV5-1 and TRBJ2-7, with 7 positions matching TRBD2. CDR1 SGHRS and CDR2 YFSETQ come from the germline V gene. The CDR3 is made up of 13 amino acids. V shed 4 bases and J 2 bases; nucleotides not matched to a gene: 3. The CDR3 DNA is TGCGCCAGCAGCGGCGGGGGACCCTACGAGCAGTACTTC. It translates to CASSGGGPYEQYF.

The V and J genes are TRBV11-2 and TRBJ2-7, with 7 positions matching TRBD1. The CDR3 loop spans 15 amino acids. In germline, CDR1 is SGHAT, CDR2 FQNNGV. Unmatched junction bases numbered 7, after V lost 2 bases and J lost 3 bases. The CDR3 sequence is CASSLTQGVIYEQYF. DNA of the CDR3: TGTGCCAGCAGCTTAACGCAGGGGGTCATCTACGAGCAGTACTTC.

The J gene is TRBJ1-2, the V gene TRBV30; TRBD1 matches 9 bases. This CDR3 region has 13 residues. The V segment lost 2 bases and the J segment 4 bases; nucleotides outside the gene matches: 2. Germline V CDR1 and CDR2: GTSNPN, SVGIG (reference sequence). In DNA, the CDR3 is TGTGCCTGGAGTCAGACAGGGGGCTATGGCTACACCTTC. Translated: CAWSQTGGYGYTF.

The chain links TRBV5-1 to TRBJ2-7, with 7 bases identical to TRBD2. The CDR3 has 16 residues. Trimming removed 0 bases from V and 1 base from J; junction bases left unmatched: 7. From germline, CDR1 is SGHRS and CDR2 YFSETQ. Here the CDR3 DNA reads TGCGCCAGCAGCTTGGCAAAACAGCGGGGATCCTACGAGCAGTACTTC. It specifies CASSLAKQRGSYEQYF.

The genes are TRBV27 and TRBJ2-4, with 10 bases aligning to TRBD2. The junction had 7 bases not matched to a gene; V was cut back by 1 base and J by 7 bases. In germline, CDR1 is MNHEY, CDR2 SMNVEV (reference sequence). There are 16 residues in the CDR3. The DNA of the CDR3 is TGTGCCAGCAGTTTATTTGCTAGCGGGAGCTTGAACATTCAGTACTTC. It encodes CASSLFASGSLNIQYF.

V is TRBV5-8 and J is TRBJ2-5; possible D gene TRBD2, 5 bases. This CDR3 has 14 residues. V lost 0 bases and J 5 bases, leaving 11 bases between the germline ends. The V gene's germline CDR1 is SGHTS and CDR2 YDEGEE. As DNA, the CDR3 is TGTGCCAGCAGCTTGGGTCTAGCATCCGAGACCCAGTACTTC. This translates into CASSLGLASETQYF.

The V call is TRBV4-1, the J call TRBJ1-1; D may be TRBD1 (6 bases). V lost 1 base and J lost 7, with 10 bases in between. Looked up from germline, CDR1 is MGHRA and CDR2 is YSYEKL. This CDR3 is built from 13 residues. Here the CDR3 DNA reads TGCGCCAGCAGCCAAGGGGCCAGGGGTGAAGCTTTCTTT. Amino acid sequence: CASSQGARGEAFF.

V gene TRBV15 combines with J gene TRBJ2-1; TRBD2 aligns across 7 bases. The CDR3 covers 15 residues. J lost 4 bases, V lost 5 bases, and 8 bases had no gene match. Germline values: CDR1 LNHNV, CDR2 YYDKDF (reference sequence). This chain's CDR3 is CATSAVRESYNEQFF. The CDR3 DNA is TGTGCCACCAGCGCCGTGCGGGAGAGTTACAATGAGCAGTTCTTC.